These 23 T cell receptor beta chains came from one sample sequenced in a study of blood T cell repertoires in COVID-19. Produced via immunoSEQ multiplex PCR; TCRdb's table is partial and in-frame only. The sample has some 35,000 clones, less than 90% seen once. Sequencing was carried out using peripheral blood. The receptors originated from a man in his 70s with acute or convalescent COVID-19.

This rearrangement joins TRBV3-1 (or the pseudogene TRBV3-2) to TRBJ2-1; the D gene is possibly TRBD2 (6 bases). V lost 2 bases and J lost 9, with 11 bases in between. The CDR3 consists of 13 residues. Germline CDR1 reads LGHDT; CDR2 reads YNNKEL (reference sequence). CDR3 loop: CASSQLTGGEQFF. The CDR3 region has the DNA TGTGCCAGCAGCCAATTAACCGGGGGTGAGCAGTTCTTC.

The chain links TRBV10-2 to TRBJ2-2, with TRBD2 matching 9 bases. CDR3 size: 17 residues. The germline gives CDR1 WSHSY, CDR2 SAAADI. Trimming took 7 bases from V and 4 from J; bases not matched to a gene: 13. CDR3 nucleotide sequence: TGCGCCAGCATTCCTCTATTAGCGGGAGAAGTCACCGGGGAGCTGTTTTTT. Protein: CASIPLLAGEVTGELFF.

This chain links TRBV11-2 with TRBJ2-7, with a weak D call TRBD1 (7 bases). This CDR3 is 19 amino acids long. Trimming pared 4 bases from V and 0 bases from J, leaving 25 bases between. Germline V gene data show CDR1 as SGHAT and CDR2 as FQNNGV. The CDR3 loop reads CASSSTLGQAEGFSYEQYF. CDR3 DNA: TGTGCCAGCAGCTCGACCCTCGGACAGGCGGAGGGCTTCTCCTACGAGCAGTACTTC.

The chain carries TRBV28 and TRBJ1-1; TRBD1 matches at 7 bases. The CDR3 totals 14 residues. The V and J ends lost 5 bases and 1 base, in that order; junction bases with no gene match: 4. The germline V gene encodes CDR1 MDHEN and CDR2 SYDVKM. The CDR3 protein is CASSTGQPNTEAFF. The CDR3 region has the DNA TGTGCCAGCAGTACGGGACAGCCGAACACTGAAGCTTTCTTT.

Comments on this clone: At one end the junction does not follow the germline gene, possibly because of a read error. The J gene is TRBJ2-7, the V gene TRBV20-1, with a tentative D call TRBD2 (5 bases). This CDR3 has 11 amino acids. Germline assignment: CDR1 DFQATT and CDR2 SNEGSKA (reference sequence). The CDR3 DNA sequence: TGCAGTGCCAGAGGGCCCTACGAGCAGTACTTC. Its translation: CSARGPYEQYF.

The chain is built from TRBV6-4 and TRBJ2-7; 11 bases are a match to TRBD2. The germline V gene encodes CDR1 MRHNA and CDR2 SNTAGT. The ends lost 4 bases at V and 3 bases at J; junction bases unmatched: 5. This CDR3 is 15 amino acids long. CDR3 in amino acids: CASSAGTSGVYEQYF. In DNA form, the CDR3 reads TGTGCCAGCAGTGCCGGGACTAGCGGAGTCTACGAGCAGTACTTC.

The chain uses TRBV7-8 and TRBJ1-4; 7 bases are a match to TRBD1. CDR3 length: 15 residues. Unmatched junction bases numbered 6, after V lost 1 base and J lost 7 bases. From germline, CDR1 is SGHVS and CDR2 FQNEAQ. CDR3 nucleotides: TGTGCCAGCAGCTTAGAGGGGGCTGGTGGTGAAAAACTGTTTTTT. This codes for CASSLEGAGGEKLFF.

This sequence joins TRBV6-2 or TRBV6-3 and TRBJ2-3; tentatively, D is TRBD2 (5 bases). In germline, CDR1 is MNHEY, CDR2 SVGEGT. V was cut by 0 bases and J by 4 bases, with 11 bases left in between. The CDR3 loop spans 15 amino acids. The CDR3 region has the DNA TGTGCCAGCAGTTACTCGAGAGGGTTCTCAGATACGCAGTATTTT. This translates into CASSYSRGFSDTQYF.

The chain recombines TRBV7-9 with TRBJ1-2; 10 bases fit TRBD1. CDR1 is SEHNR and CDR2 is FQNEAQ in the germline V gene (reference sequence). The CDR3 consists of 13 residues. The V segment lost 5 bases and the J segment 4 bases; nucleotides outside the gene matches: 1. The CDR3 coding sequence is TGTGCCAGCAGCCGGACAGGGGGCTATGGCTACACCTTC. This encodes CASSRTGGYGYTF.

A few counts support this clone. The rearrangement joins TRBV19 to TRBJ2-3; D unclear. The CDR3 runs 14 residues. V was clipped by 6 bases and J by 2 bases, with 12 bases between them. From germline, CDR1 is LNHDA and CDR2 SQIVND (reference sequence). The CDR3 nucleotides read TGTGCCAGTAGGACGATAGCCTCCACAGATACGCAGTATTTT. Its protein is CASRTIASTDTQYF.

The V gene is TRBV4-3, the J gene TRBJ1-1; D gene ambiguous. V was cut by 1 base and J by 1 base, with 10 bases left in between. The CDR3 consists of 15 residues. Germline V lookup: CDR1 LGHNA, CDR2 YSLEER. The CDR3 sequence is CASSQVFGWNTEAFF. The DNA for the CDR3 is TGCGCCAGCAGCCAAGTATTCGGGTGGAACACTGAAGCTTTCTTT.

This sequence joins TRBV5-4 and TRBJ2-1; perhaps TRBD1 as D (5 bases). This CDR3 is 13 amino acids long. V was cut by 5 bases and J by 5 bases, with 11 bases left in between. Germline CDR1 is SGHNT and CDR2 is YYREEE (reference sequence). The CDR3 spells CASSTTENNEQFF. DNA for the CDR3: TGTGCCAGCAGTACGACAGAGAACAATGAGCAGTTCTTC.

This chain's CDR3 is CASSPTGGGQPQHF. Here the CDR3 DNA reads TGTGCCAGTAGCCCGACAGGGGGCGGGCAGCCCCAGCATTTT. The chain recombines TRBV19 with TRBJ1-5; the match to TRBD1 covers 10 bases. Unmatched junction bases numbered 6, after V lost 6 bases and J lost 7 bases. The V gene's germline CDR1 is LNHDA and CDR2 SQIVND (reference sequence). The CDR3 loop spans 14 amino acids.

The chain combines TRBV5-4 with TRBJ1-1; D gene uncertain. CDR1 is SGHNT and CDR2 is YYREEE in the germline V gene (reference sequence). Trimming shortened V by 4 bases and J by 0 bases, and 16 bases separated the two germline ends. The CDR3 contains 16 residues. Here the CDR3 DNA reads TGTGCCAGCAGCCCTGGTTACGCAGCGGTGAACACTGAAGCTTTCTTT. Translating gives CASSPGYAAVNTEAFF.

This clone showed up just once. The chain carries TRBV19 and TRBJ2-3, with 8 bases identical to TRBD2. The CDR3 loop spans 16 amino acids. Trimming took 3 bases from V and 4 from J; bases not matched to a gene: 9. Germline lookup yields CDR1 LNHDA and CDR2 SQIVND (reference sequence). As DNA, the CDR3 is TGTGCCAGTAGTATGGCAGCGGGAGTGTTGGCAGATACGCAGTATTTT. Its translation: CASSMAAGVLADTQYF.

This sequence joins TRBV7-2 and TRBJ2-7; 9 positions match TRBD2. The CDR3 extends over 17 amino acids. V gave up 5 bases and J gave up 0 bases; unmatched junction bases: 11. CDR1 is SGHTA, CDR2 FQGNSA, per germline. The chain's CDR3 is CASSLTIAGVSSYEQYF. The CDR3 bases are TGTGCCAGCAGCCTCACTATAGCGGGAGTAAGCTCCTACGAGCAGTACTTC.

Written as DNA, the CDR3 is TGTGCCAGCAGCCCCCGACCGGGAGGGCGTAGCTACAATGAGCAGTTCTTC. Its protein product is CASSPRPGGRSYNEQFF. This rearrangement joins TRBV6-2 or TRBV6-3 to TRBJ2-1; the match to TRBD2 covers 8 bases. Germline V gives CDR1 MNHEY, CDR2 SVGEGT. This CDR3 region has 17 residues. With V trimmed by 6 bases and J by 3 bases, 13 bases remained unmatched.

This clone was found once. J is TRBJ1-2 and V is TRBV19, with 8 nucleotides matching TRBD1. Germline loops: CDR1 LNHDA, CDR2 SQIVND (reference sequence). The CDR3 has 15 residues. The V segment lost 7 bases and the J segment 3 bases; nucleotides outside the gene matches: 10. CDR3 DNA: TGTGCCAGTACTCCGGACAGGGCCGCCTACTATGGCTACACCTTC. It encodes CASTPDRAAYYGYTF.

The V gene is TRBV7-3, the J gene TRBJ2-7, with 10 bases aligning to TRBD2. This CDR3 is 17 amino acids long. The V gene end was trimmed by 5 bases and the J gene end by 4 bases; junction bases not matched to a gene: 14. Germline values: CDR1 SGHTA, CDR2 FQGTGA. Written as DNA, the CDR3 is TGTGCCAGCAGCAAATTACCCGGGACTAGCGCCCATTACGAGCAGTACTTC. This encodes CASSKLPGTSAHYEQYF.

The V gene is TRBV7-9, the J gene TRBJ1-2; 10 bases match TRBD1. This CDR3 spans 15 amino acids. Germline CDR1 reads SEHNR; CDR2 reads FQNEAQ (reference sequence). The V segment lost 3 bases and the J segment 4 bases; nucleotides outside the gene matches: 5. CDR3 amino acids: CASSLVGQGVYGYTF. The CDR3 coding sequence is TGTGCCAGCAGCTTGGTAGGACAGGGGGTCTATGGCTACACCTTC.

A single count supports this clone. The CDR3 here is CASSLGNSMNTEAFF. DNA for the CDR3: TGCGCCAGCAGCTTGGGGAACAGCATGAACACTGAAGCTTTCTTT. The chain recombines TRBV5-1 with TRBJ1-1; unclear D gene. Germline CDR1 and CDR2: SGHRS and YFSETQ. V shed 0 bases and J shed 0 bases, with 9 bases lying between them. The CDR3 is 15 amino acids.

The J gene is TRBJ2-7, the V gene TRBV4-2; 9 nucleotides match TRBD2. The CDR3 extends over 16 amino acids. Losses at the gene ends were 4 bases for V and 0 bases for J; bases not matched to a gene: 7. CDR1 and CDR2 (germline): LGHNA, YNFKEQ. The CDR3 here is CASSRPSAGGSYEQYF. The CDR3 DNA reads TGTGCCAGCAGCCGCCCCTCAGCGGGAGGCTCCTACGAGCAGTACTTC.

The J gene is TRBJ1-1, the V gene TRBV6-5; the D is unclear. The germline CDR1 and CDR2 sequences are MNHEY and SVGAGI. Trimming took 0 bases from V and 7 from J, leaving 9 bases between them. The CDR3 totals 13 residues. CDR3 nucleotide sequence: TGTGCCAGCAGTTACTCCGTAGACATTGAAGCTTTCTTT. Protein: CASSYSVDIEAFF.